The rows below give T cell receptor beta chains drawn from one sample of a study of OX40 agonist ivuxolimab in advanced cancers. TCRdb's table, derived via immunoSEQ multiplex PCR, lists solely in-frame clones and lacks some. There are more than 45,000 clones in the sample; approximately 85% occur only once, and about 5.1% lies in the top ten. This specimen consisted of CD4+ or CD8+ T cells sorted from blood, obtained in a trial of the OX40 agonist ivuxolimab. These receptors all stem from an adult with an advanced solid tumor such as melanoma, head and neck, liver or kidney cancer. Each CDR3 is given with its conserved first and last residue. Each record gives: clone size, D gene, J gene, V gene, CDR3 protein, CDR3 DNA. D genes are given only for firm matches. Rows may omit the clone size; those that give it use once, few, many or a size class.

clone size: once
D gene: TRBD1
J gene: TRBJ2-1
V gene: TRBV25-1
CDR3 protein: CASSEGPGTGGENEQFF
CDR3 DNA: TGTGCCAGCAGTGAAGGTCCCGGGACAGGGGGGGAGAATGAGCAGTTCTTC

clone size: NA
D gene: TRBD1
J gene: TRBJ1-2
V gene: TRBV25-1
CDR3 protein: CASSTGVIPGYTF
CDR3 DNA: TGTGCCAGCAGTACAGGGGTGATTCCTGGCTACACCTTC

clone size: NA
D gene: NA
J gene: TRBJ2-3
V gene: TRBV11-3
CDR3 protein: CASSAGDWSTDTQYF
CDR3 DNA: TGTGCCAGCAGCGCCGGGGATTGGAGCACAGATACGCAGTATTTT

clone size: once
D gene: NA
J gene: TRBJ2-3
V gene: TRBV7-9
CDR3 protein: CASSPGPDTQYF
CDR3 DNA: TGTGCCAGCAGCCCAGGGCCAGATACGCAGTATTTT

clone size: NA
D gene: NA
J gene: TRBJ2-5
V gene: TRBV5-8
CDR3 protein: CASSIKPGLRETQYF
CDR3 DNA: TGTGCCAGCAGCATAAAGCCGGGACTCCGCGAGACCCAGTACTTC

clone size: NA
D gene: TRBD2
J gene: TRBJ2-7
V gene: TRBV6-5
CDR3 protein: CASMASGSSSYEQYF
CDR3 DNA: TGTGCTTCCATGGCTAGCGGGAGTTCGTCCTACGAGCAGTACTTC

clone size: NA
D gene: TRBD1
J gene: TRBJ2-2
V gene: TRBV9
CDR3 protein: CASSPDRGKNTGELFF
CDR3 DNA: TGTGCCAGCAGCCCCGACAGGGGGAAGAACACCGGGGAGCTGTTTTTT

clone size: NA
D gene: TRBD1
J gene: TRBJ1-1
V gene: TRBV9
CDR3 protein: CASSPQGQGDTEAFF
CDR3 DNA: TGTGCCAGCAGCCCCCAAGGACAGGGGGACACTGAAGCTTTCTTT

clone size: NA
D gene: TRBD1
J gene: TRBJ1-5
V gene: TRBV19
CDR3 protein: CASSGTDNQPQHF
CDR3 DNA: TGTGCCAGTAGTGGGACAGACAATCAGCCCCAGCATTTT

clone size: NA
D gene: TRBD2
J gene: TRBJ2-7
V gene: TRBV5-4
CDR3 protein: CASSHWGLADAQYF
CDR3 DNA: TGTGCCAGCAGCCATTGGGGACTAGCGGATGCTCAGTACTTC

clone size: NA
D gene: NA
J gene: TRBJ1-1
V gene: TRBV7-3
CDR3 protein: CASSLRAGKIAEAFF
CDR3 DNA: TGTGCCAGCAGCTTAAGAGCAGGGAAGATAGCTGAAGCTTTCTTT

clone size: NA
D gene: NA
J gene: TRBJ1-1
V gene: TRBV5-1
CDR3 protein: CASSLGGPSTEAFF
CDR3 DNA: TGCGCCAGCAGCTTGGGAGGACCTAGTACTGAAGCTTTCTTT

clone size: NA
D gene: NA
J gene: TRBJ1-2
V gene: TRBV4-3
CDR3 protein: CASSQEFSSYGYTF
CDR3 DNA: TGCGCCAGCAGCCAAGAGTTCAGCAGCTATGGCTACACCTTC

clone size: NA
D gene: TRBD1
J gene: TRBJ2-7
V gene: TRBV28
CDR3 protein: CASSLGGSGGGEQYF
CDR3 DNA: TGTGCCAGCAGTTTAGGCGGGTCAGGGGGCGGCGAGCAGTACTTC

clone size: NA
D gene: NA
J gene: TRBJ1-1
V gene: TRBV7-9
CDR3 protein: CASSLAMPETFF
CDR3 DNA: TGTGCCAGCAGCTTAGCGATGCCGGAAACTTTCTTT

clone size: NA
D gene: NA
J gene: TRBJ2-2
V gene: TRBV7-9
CDR3 protein: CASSFWSRADTGELFF
CDR3 DNA: TGTGCCAGCAGCTTTTGGAGCAGGGCGGACACCGGGGAGCTGTTTTTT

clone size: NA
D gene: NA
J gene: TRBJ2-5
V gene: TRBV7-3
CDR3 protein: CASSLGLGETQYF
CDR3 DNA: TGTGCCAGCAGCTTAGGTCTTGGAGAGACCCAGTACTTC

clone size: NA
D gene: NA
J gene: TRBJ1-4
V gene: TRBV28
CDR3 protein: CASRAATGSREKLFF
CDR3 DNA: TGTGCCAGCAGGGCTGCGACAGGCTCCCGTGAAAAACTGTTTTTT

clone size: few
D gene: NA
J gene: TRBJ1-5
V gene: TRBV19
CDR3 protein: CASSSGQGAQPQHF
CDR3 DNA: TGTGCCAGTAGTTCTGGGCAGGGTGCCCAGCCCCAGCATTTT

clone size: NA
D gene: TRBD1
J gene: TRBJ2-2
V gene: TRBV2
CDR3 protein: CASSDRANTGELFF
CDR3 DNA: TGTGCCTCCTCGGACAGGGCAAACACCGGGGAGCTGTTTTTT

clone size: NA
D gene: NA
J gene: TRBJ2-7
V gene: TRBV5-1
CDR3 protein: CASSPGRRYEQYF
CDR3 DNA: TGCGCCAGCAGCCCGGGACGTCGCTACGAGCAGTACTTC

clone size: NA
D gene: NA
J gene: TRBJ2-5
V gene: TRBV10-3
CDR3 protein: CAIKPGLRQETQYF
CDR3 DNA: TGTGCCATCAAACCCGGACTCCGACAAGAGACCCAGTACTTC

clone size: NA
D gene: NA
J gene: TRBJ2-3
V gene: TRBV4-3
CDR3 protein: CASSQDIADTQYF
CDR3 DNA: TGCGCCAGCAGCCAAGATATCGCAGATACGCAGTATTTT

clone size: NA
D gene: TRBD1
J gene: TRBJ2-3
V gene: TRBV5-1
CDR3 protein: CASSLAFHRTGSTDTQYF
CDR3 DNA: TGCGCCAGCAGCTTGGCCTTTCACAGGACAGGAAGCACAGATACGCAGTATTTT

clone size: once
D gene: NA
J gene: TRBJ2-3
V gene: TRBV11-3
CDR3 protein: CASSGGGEGDTQYF
CDR3 DNA: TGTGCCAGCAGCGGAGGGGGAGAAGGAGATACGCAGTATTTT

clone size: once
D gene: NA
J gene: TRBJ2-2
V gene: TRBV11-3
CDR3 protein: CASSLALGELFF
CDR3 DNA: TGTGCCAGCAGCTTAGCGTTGGGGGAGCTGTTTTTT

clone size: NA
D gene: TRBD1
J gene: TRBJ1-1
V gene: TRBV9
CDR3 protein: CASSGGDRANTEAFF
CDR3 DNA: TGTGCCAGCAGCGGGGGGGACAGAGCAAACACTGAAGCTTTCTTT

clone size: NA
D gene: NA
J gene: TRBJ1-1
V gene: TRBV9
CDR3 protein: CASSVGMIYTEAFF
CDR3 DNA: TGTGCCAGCAGCGTAGGTATGATATACACTGAAGCTTTCTTT

clone size: few
D gene: TRBD2
J gene: TRBJ2-7
V gene: TRBV28
CDR3 protein: CASSLWGELAGGGNEQYF
CDR3 DNA: TGTGCCAGCAGTTTATGGGGCGAACTAGCGGGAGGGGGCAACGAGCAGTACTTC

clone size: NA
D gene: TRBD1
J gene: TRBJ2-3
V gene: TRBV27
CDR3 protein: CASRLTGGTDTQYF
CDR3 DNA: TGTGCCAGCAGACTTACAGGGGGCACAGATACGCAGTATTTT

clone size: NA
D gene: NA
J gene: TRBJ2-7
V gene: TRBV10-1
CDR3 protein: CASSTGAYEQYF
CDR3 DNA: TGCGCCAGCAGTACGGGAGCCTACGAGCAGTACTTC

clone size: NA
D gene: TRBD2
J gene: TRBJ2-7
V gene: TRBV6-5
CDR3 protein: CASSYTGTSGSYEQYF
CDR3 DNA: TGTGCCAGCAGTTACACCGGGACTAGCGGCTCCTACGAGCAGTACTTC

clone size: NA
D gene: NA
J gene: TRBJ2-3
V gene: TRBV4-3
CDR3 protein: CASSQVDSSTDTQYF
CDR3 DNA: TGCGCCAGCAGCCAAGTGGACAGTAGCACAGATACGCAGTATTTT

clone size: NA
D gene: NA
J gene: TRBJ2-1
V gene: TRBV9
CDR3 protein: CASSEGAAYYNEQFF
CDR3 DNA: TGTGCCAGCAGCGAAGGAGCGGCCTACTACAATGAGCAGTTCTTC

clone size: NA
D gene: TRBD1
J gene: TRBJ2-3
V gene: TRBV28
CDR3 protein: CASSTPDRVDTQYF
CDR3 DNA: TGTGCCAGCAGTACCCCGGACAGGGTAGATACGCAGTATTTT

clone size: NA
D gene: NA
J gene: TRBJ2-7
V gene: TRBV11-1
CDR3 protein: CASSPKTHSYEQYF
CDR3 DNA: TGTGCCAGCAGCCCAAAGACGCACTCCTACGAGCAGTACTTC

clone size: few
D gene: TRBD2
J gene: TRBJ2-2
V gene: TRBV14
CDR3 protein: CASSDKAGGNTGELFF
CDR3 DNA: TGTGCCAGCAGCGATAAGGCGGGAGGGAACACCGGGGAGCTGTTTTTT

clone size: NA
D gene: NA
J gene: TRBJ2-3
V gene: TRBV5-1
CDR3 protein: CASSLSPGADTQYF
CDR3 DNA: TGCGCCAGCAGCTTAAGTCCGGGTGCAGATACGCAGTATTTT

clone size: NA
D gene: TRBD1
J gene: TRBJ2-1
V gene: TRBV5-4
CDR3 protein: CASSLGQGARSYNEQFF
CDR3 DNA: TGTGCCAGCAGCTTAGGACAGGGGGCACGGTCCTACAATGAGCAGTTCTTC

clone size: once
D gene: TRBD2
J gene: TRBJ2-3
V gene: TRBV6-5
CDR3 protein: CATRREATDTQYF
CDR3 DNA: TGTGCCACCCGGCGGGAGGCGACAGATACGCAGTATTTT

clone size: NA
D gene: NA
J gene: TRBJ2-7
V gene: TRBV12-2
CDR3 protein: CASRLAQDRGSYEQYF
CDR3 DNA: TGTGCAAGTCGCTTAGCACAGGACAGGGGCTCCTACGAGCAGTACTTC

clone size: NA
D gene: NA
J gene: TRBJ1-1
V gene: TRBV7-8
CDR3 protein: CASSAGPWDTGAFF
CDR3 DNA: TGTGCCAGCAGCGCCGGGCCATGGGACACTGGAGCTTTCTTT

clone size: NA
D gene: NA
J gene: TRBJ2-2
V gene: TRBV28
CDR3 protein: CASSLFGGELFF
CDR3 DNA: TGTGCCAGCAGTTTATTTGGCGGGGAGCTGTTTTTT

clone size: NA
D gene: NA
J gene: TRBJ2-1
V gene: TRBV11-3
CDR3 protein: CASSLDTYNEQFF
CDR3 DNA: TGTGCCAGCAGCTTAGACACCTACAATGAGCAGTTCTTC

clone size: NA
D gene: NA
J gene: TRBJ2-1
V gene: TRBV5-1
CDR3 protein: CASSLDLFRDTYNEQFF
CDR3 DNA: TGCGCCAGCAGCTTGGATCTTTTCCGGGACACGTACAATGAGCAGTTCTTC

clone size: NA
D gene: NA
J gene: TRBJ2-6
V gene: TRBV9
CDR3 protein: CASSVASSGARVLTF
CDR3 DNA: TGTGCCAGCAGCGTAGCCAGCTCTGGGGCCAGGGTCCTGACTTTC

clone size: NA
D gene: TRBD2
J gene: TRBJ2-5
V gene: TRBV9
CDR3 protein: CASSGIGLAGDKQYF
CDR3 DNA: TGTGCCAGCAGCGGAATAGGGCTAGCGGGAGATAAGCAGTACTTC

clone size: NA
D gene: TRBD1
J gene: TRBJ2-3
V gene: TRBV30
CDR3 protein: CAWRVGRGKDTQYF
CDR3 DNA: TGTGCCTGGAGAGTTGGCAGGGGGAAAGATACGCAGTATTTT

clone size: NA
D gene: NA
J gene: TRBJ2-2
V gene: TRBV7-9
CDR3 protein: CASSFEGGELFF
CDR3 DNA: TGTGCCAGCAGCTTCGAAGGCGGGGAGCTGTTTTTT

clone size: once
D gene: TRBD1
J gene: TRBJ2-4
V gene: TRBV18
CDR3 protein: CASSLTGGATKNIQYF
CDR3 DNA: TGTGCCAGCTCACTTACAGGGGGCGCAACCAAAAACATTCAGTACTTC

clone size: few
D gene: NA
J gene: TRBJ1-3
V gene: TRBV7-8
CDR3 protein: CASSLEGPTIYF
CDR3 DNA: TGTGCCAGCAGCTTAGAAGGTCCTACCATATATTTT

clone size: NA
D gene: NA
J gene: TRBJ1-6
V gene: TRBV19
CDR3 protein: CASSTTGYSPLHF
CDR3 DNA: TGTGCCAGTAGTACTACAGGATACTCACCCCTCCACTTT